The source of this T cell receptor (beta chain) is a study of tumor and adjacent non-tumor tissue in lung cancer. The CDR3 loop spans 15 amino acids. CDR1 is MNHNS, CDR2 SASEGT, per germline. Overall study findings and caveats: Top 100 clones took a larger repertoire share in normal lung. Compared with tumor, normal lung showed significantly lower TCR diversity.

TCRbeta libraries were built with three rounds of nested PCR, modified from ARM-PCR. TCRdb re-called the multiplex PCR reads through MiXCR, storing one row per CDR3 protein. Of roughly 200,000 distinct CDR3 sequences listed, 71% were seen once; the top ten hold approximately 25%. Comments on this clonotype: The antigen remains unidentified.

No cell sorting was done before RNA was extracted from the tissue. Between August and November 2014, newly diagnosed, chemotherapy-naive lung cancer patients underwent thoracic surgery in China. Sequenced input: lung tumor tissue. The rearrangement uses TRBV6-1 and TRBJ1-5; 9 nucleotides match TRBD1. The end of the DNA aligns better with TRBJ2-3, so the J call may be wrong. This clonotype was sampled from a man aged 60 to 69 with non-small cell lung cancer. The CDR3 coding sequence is TGTGCCAGCACCTGGACAGGGGTTAGCAATCAGCTCCAGTATTTT. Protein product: CASTWTGVSNQLQYF.